Listed below are T cell receptor beta chains from one sample, sequenced in a study of T cell responses to AZD1222 COVID-19 vaccine. Assay used: immunoSEQ multiplex PCR; TCRdb lists only in-frame clones, some missing. Among about 140,000 clones listed, about 90% were seen once. Sample: peripheral blood, taken 28 days after the second AZD1222 dose. The receptor set was obtained from an adult who received the AZD1222 COVID-19 vaccine. The CDR3 runs from the conserved cysteine through the conserved F or W. The D gene is left open where the match is weak. Size values are once, few and many counts, or a class for expanded clones, and some rows have none.

j_call: TRBJ2-3; clone_size: .; d_call: TRBD2; v_call: TRBV19; cdr3_aa: CASRLAGAEDTQYF; cdr3_nt: TGTGCCAGTCGGCTAGCGGGAGCTGAAGATACGCAGTATTTT
j_call: TRBJ1-1; clone_size: many; d_call: .; v_call: TRBV13; cdr3_aa: CASSLGRITWVGATEAFF; cdr3_nt: TGTGCCAGCAGCTTAGGCCGGATAACATGGGTTGGTGCCACTGAAGCTTTCTTT
j_call: TRBJ1-5; clone_size: .; d_call: .; v_call: TRBV19; cdr3_aa: CASSIGEIGQPQHF; cdr3_nt: TGTGCCAGTAGTATTGGGGAGATTGGGCAGCCCCAGCATTTT
j_call: TRBJ1-4; clone_size: .; d_call: .; v_call: TRBV28; cdr3_aa: CASSKTGATNEKLFF; cdr3_nt: TGTGCCAGCAGCAAGACAGGAGCAACTAATGAAAAACTGTTTTTT
j_call: TRBJ2-7; clone_size: .; d_call: TRBD1; v_call: TRBV20-1; cdr3_aa: CSARWTGTKYF; cdr3_nt: TGCAGTGCTAGATGGACAGGGACCAAGTACTTC
j_call: TRBJ2-7; clone_size: few; d_call: TRBD2; v_call: TRBV7-2; cdr3_aa: CASSFEGGTRAYEQYF; cdr3_nt: TGTGCCAGCAGCTTTGAAGGTGGGACTAGAGCGTACGAGCAGTACTTC
j_call: TRBJ1-2; clone_size: .; d_call: TRBD1; v_call: TRBV12-3/TRBV12-4; cdr3_aa: CASSRGQNYGYTF; cdr3_nt: TGTGCCAGCAGCCGGGGACAGAACTATGGCTACACCTTC
j_call: TRBJ2-6; clone_size: .; d_call: .; v_call: TRBV18; cdr3_aa: CASSPVGAQSSGANVLTF; cdr3_nt: TGTGCCAGCTCACCGGTAGGGGCCCAAAGCTCTGGGGCCAACGTCCTGACTTTC
j_call: TRBJ1-2; clone_size: .; d_call: .; v_call: TRBV29-1; cdr3_aa: CSVEGGGYTF; cdr3_nt: TGCAGCGTTGAAGGGGGAGGCTACACCTTC
j_call: TRBJ1-1; clone_size: .; d_call: .; v_call: TRBV29-1; cdr3_aa: CSVEVLNTEAFF; cdr3_nt: TGCAGCGTTGAAGTCCTGAACACTGAAGCTTTCTTT
j_call: TRBJ2-7; clone_size: .; d_call: TRBD2; v_call: TRBV3-1/TRBV3-2; cdr3_aa: CASSQPLAGGGEQYF; cdr3_nt: TGTGCCAGCAGCCAACCACTAGCGGGAGGTGGCGAGCAGTACTTC
j_call: TRBJ1-1; clone_size: .; d_call: .; v_call: TRBV19; cdr3_aa: CASSIGLDRTNTEAFF; cdr3_nt: TGTGCCAGTAGTATTGGGCTGGACAGAACGAACACTGAAGCTTTCTTT
j_call: TRBJ1-5; clone_size: .; d_call: .; v_call: TRBV5-1; cdr3_aa: CASSWDTNQPQHF; cdr3_nt: TGCGCCAGCAGCTGGGACACCAATCAGCCCCAGCATTTT
j_call: TRBJ2-6; clone_size: .; d_call: .; v_call: TRBV7-7; cdr3_aa: CASSPTGSGANVLTF; cdr3_nt: TGTGCCAGCAGCCCGACAGGCTCTGGGGCCAACGTCCTGACTTTC
j_call: TRBJ1-2; clone_size: .; d_call: .; v_call: TRBV29-1; cdr3_aa: CSVEAGDYGYTF; cdr3_nt: TGCAGCGTTGAAGCGGGAGACTATGGCTACACCTTC
j_call: TRBJ2-1; clone_size: .; d_call: .; v_call: TRBV28; cdr3_aa: CASSLGYNEQFF; cdr3_nt: TGTGCCAGCAGTTTGGGGTACAATGAGCAGTTCTTC
j_call: TRBJ2-5; clone_size: .; d_call: .; v_call: TRBV10-2; cdr3_aa: CASSEDQGSSQYF; cdr3_nt: TGCGCCAGCAGTGAGGACCAGGGAAGTTCCCAGTACTTC
j_call: TRBJ2-3; clone_size: .; d_call: .; v_call: TRBV7-9; cdr3_aa: CASSSLGKITDTQYF; cdr3_nt: TGTGCCAGCAGCTCCTTGGGCAAGATCACAGATACGCAGTATTTT
j_call: TRBJ2-7; clone_size: .; d_call: TRBD1; v_call: TRBV15; cdr3_aa: CATSGPGQGPDEQYF; cdr3_nt: TGTGCCACCAGCGGACCGGGACAGGGACCCGACGAGCAGTACTTC
j_call: TRBJ2-1; clone_size: .; d_call: TRBD2; v_call: TRBV30; cdr3_aa: CAWRLLTSGSPSSYNEQFF; cdr3_nt: TGTGCCTGGAGGCTTCTGACTAGCGGGAGCCCAAGCTCCTACAATGAGCAGTTCTTC
j_call: TRBJ2-3; clone_size: .; d_call: .; v_call: TRBV6-5; cdr3_aa: CASSHWQVDTDTQYF; cdr3_nt: TGTGCCAGCAGCCACTGGCAGGTTGACACAGATACGCAGTATTTT
j_call: TRBJ2-7; clone_size: .; d_call: .; v_call: TRBV2; cdr3_aa: CASRETGTGEQYF; cdr3_nt: TGTGCCAGCAGAGAGACAGGGACTGGAGAGCAGTACTTC
j_call: TRBJ1-1; clone_size: .; d_call: .; v_call: TRBV4-1; cdr3_aa: CASSQVGLTNTEAFF; cdr3_nt: TGCGCCAGCAGCCAAGTGGGCCTTACGAACACTGAAGCTTTCTTT
j_call: TRBJ2-2; clone_size: .; d_call: .; v_call: TRBV6-5; cdr3_aa: CASSRTAANTGELFF; cdr3_nt: TGTGCCAGCAGCCGCACGGCAGCGAACACCGGGGAGCTGTTTTTT
j_call: TRBJ1-1; clone_size: .; d_call: .; v_call: TRBV29-1; cdr3_aa: CSVQDPNTEAFF; cdr3_nt: TGCAGCGTCCAGGACCCGAACACTGAAGCTTTCTTT
j_call: TRBJ1-4; clone_size: .; d_call: .; v_call: TRBV5-1; cdr3_aa: CASSLSGVNEKLFF; cdr3_nt: TGCGCCAGCAGCTTGTCAGGGGTTAATGAAAAACTGTTTTTT
j_call: TRBJ2-3; clone_size: .; d_call: .; v_call: TRBV4-1; cdr3_aa: CASSQEGADISTDTQYF; cdr3_nt: TGCGCCAGCAGCCAAGAGGGGGCAGACATTAGCACAGATACGCAGTATTTT
j_call: TRBJ1-1; clone_size: once; d_call: .; v_call: TRBV28; cdr3_aa: CASSYLKTTEAFF; cdr3_nt: TGTGCCAGCAGTTACCTCAAGACGACAGAAGCTTTCTTT
j_call: TRBJ1-3; clone_size: .; d_call: TRBD1; v_call: TRBV19; cdr3_aa: CASSLTGTGGSRNTIYF; cdr3_nt: TGTGCCAGTAGTCTCACCGGGACAGGGGGCTCGAGAAACACCATATATTTT
j_call: TRBJ1-4; clone_size: .; d_call: TRBD1; v_call: TRBV2; cdr3_aa: CASRTGGTVEKLFF; cdr3_nt: TGTGCCAGCAGGACAGGGGGGACTGTTGAAAAACTGTTTTTT
j_call: TRBJ1-2; clone_size: .; d_call: .; v_call: TRBV12-3/TRBV12-4; cdr3_aa: CASSLSDHYGYTF; cdr3_nt: TGTGCCAGCAGTTTATCGGACCATTACGGCTACACCTTC
j_call: TRBJ2-3; clone_size: .; d_call: TRBD2; v_call: TRBV29-1; cdr3_aa: CSVDSDSGITDTQYF; cdr3_nt: TGCAGCGTTGATTCGGATAGCGGGATCACAGATACGCAGTATTTT
j_call: TRBJ1-2; clone_size: .; d_call: .; v_call: TRBV3-1/TRBV3-2; cdr3_aa: CASSQPGLYGYTF; cdr3_nt: TGTGCCAGCAGCCAACCGGGCCTCTATGGCTACACCTTC
j_call: TRBJ1-2; clone_size: .; d_call: .; v_call: TRBV24-1; cdr3_aa: CATSDGVGYTF; cdr3_nt: TGTGCCACCAGTGATGGGGTTGGCTACACCTTC
j_call: TRBJ1-1; clone_size: .; d_call: .; v_call: TRBV28; cdr3_aa: CASSPSRGLNTEAFF; cdr3_nt: TGTGCCAGCAGCCCCAGCCGGGGTTTGAACACTGAAGCTTTCTTT
j_call: TRBJ2-1; clone_size: .; d_call: TRBD2; v_call: TRBV7-8; cdr3_aa: CASSPGTSGGSRLFF; cdr3_nt: TGTGCCAGCAGCCCCGGGACTAGCGGAGGATCTAGACTGTTCTTC
j_call: TRBJ2-3; clone_size: .; d_call: .; v_call: TRBV6-5; cdr3_aa: CASRGLQGTDTQYF; cdr3_nt: TGTGCCAGCCGGGGATTACAGGGTACAGATACGCAGTATTTT
j_call: TRBJ1-3; clone_size: .; d_call: TRBD1; v_call: TRBV28; cdr3_aa: CASSLAGTGGPHRNTIYF; cdr3_nt: TGTGCCAGCAGTTTAGCGGGGACAGGGGGGCCCCATAGAAACACCATATATTTT
j_call: TRBJ1-5; clone_size: .; d_call: .; v_call: TRBV7-8; cdr3_aa: CASSPVGQPQHF; cdr3_nt: TGTGCCAGCAGCCCGGTGGGACAGCCCCAGCATTTT
j_call: TRBJ2-7; clone_size: .; d_call: TRBD1; v_call: TRBV19; cdr3_aa: CASGQGVSYEQYF; cdr3_nt: TGTGCCAGTGGACAGGGGGTTTCCTACGAGCAGTACTTC
j_call: TRBJ2-1; clone_size: once; d_call: TRBD2; v_call: TRBV19; cdr3_aa: CASSPVVRASGYNEQFF; cdr3_nt: TGTGCCAGTAGCCCTGTAGTCAGGGCTAGCGGATACAATGAGCAGTTCTTC
j_call: TRBJ2-7; clone_size: .; d_call: TRBD2; v_call: TRBV27; cdr3_aa: CASRDGTSGRPWWYF; cdr3_nt: TGTGCCAGCAGGGACGGGACTAGCGGGAGACCATGGTGGTACTTC
j_call: TRBJ1-4; clone_size: .; d_call: TRBD1; v_call: TRBV29-1; cdr3_aa: CSVEGDREEKLFF; cdr3_nt: TGCAGCGTTGAAGGGGACAGGGAGGAAAAACTGTTTTTT
j_call: TRBJ2-2; clone_size: .; d_call: .; v_call: TRBV29-1; cdr3_aa: CSVGSGELFF; cdr3_nt: TGCAGCGTCGGGTCCGGGGAGCTGTTTTTT
j_call: TRBJ2-7; clone_size: .; d_call: TRBD2; v_call: TRBV5-1; cdr3_aa: CASSPGLAEGNEQYF; cdr3_nt: TGCGCCAGCAGTCCGGGACTAGCGGAAGGGAACGAGCAGTACTTC
j_call: TRBJ2-4; clone_size: .; d_call: .; v_call: TRBV9; cdr3_aa: CASSVDKGLAKNIQYF; cdr3_nt: TGTGCCAGCAGCGTAGATAAGGGTCTAGCCAAAAACATTCAGTACTTC
j_call: TRBJ2-7; clone_size: .; d_call: .; v_call: TRBV18; cdr3_aa: CASSPPRDSGQGHEQYF; cdr3_nt: TGTGCCAGCTCACCACCGAGGGATAGCGGCCAGGGGCACGAGCAGTACTTC
j_call: TRBJ2-1; clone_size: .; d_call: TRBD2; v_call: TRBV5-1; cdr3_aa: CASSLTSGSSYNEQFF; cdr3_nt: TGCGCCAGCAGCTTGACTAGCGGGAGCTCTTACAATGAGCAGTTCTTC
j_call: TRBJ1-1; clone_size: .; d_call: .; v_call: TRBV7-3; cdr3_aa: CASSLSVNTEAFF; cdr3_nt: TGTGCCAGCAGCTTAAGTGTCAACACTGAAGCTTTCTTT
j_call: TRBJ1-2; clone_size: .; d_call: .; v_call: TRBV13; cdr3_aa: CASSLGLGEGGYTF; cdr3_nt: TGTGCCAGCAGCTTAGGCCTAGGGGAAGGAGGCTACACCTTC